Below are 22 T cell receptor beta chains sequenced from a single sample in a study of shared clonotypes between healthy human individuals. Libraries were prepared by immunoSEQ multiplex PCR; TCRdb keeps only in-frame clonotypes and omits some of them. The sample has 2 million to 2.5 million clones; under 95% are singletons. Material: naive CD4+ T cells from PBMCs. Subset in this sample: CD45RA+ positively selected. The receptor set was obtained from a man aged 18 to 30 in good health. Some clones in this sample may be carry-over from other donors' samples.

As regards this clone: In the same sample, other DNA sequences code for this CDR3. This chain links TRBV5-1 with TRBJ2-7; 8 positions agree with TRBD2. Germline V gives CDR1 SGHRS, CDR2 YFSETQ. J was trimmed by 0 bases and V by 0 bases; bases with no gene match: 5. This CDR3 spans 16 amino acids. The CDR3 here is CASSLAPTSGSYEQYF. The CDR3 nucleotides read TGCGCCAGCAGCTTGGCCCCAACTAGCGGCTCCTACGAGCAGTACTTC.

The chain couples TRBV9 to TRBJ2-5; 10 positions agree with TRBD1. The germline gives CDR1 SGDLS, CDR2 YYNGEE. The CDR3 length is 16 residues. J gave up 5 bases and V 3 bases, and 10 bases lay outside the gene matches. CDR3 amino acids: CASSEGTGAARETQYF. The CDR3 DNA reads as TGTGCCAGCAGCGAGGGGACAGGGGCGGCTAGGGAGACCCAGTACTTC.

The CDR3 coding sequence is TGTGCCAGCAGTCCCACCGGCCTGGACAGGGCCCTGCAAGAGACCCAGTACTTC. Its translation: CASSPTGLDRALQETQYF. This chain joins TRBV27 and TRBJ2-5; TRBD1 aligns across 8 bases. Trimming at V came to 5 bases and at J to 2 bases, leaving 16 bases not matched to a gene. The germline gives CDR1 MNHEY, CDR2 SMNVEV (reference sequence). The CDR3 consists of 18 residues.

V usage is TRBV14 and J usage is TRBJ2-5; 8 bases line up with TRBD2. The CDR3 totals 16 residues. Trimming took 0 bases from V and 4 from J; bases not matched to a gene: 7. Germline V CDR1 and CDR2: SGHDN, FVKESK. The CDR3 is CASSQERSGRGETQYF. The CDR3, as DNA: TGTGCCAGCAGCCAAGAGCGGAGCGGGAGAGGAGAGACCCAGTACTTC.

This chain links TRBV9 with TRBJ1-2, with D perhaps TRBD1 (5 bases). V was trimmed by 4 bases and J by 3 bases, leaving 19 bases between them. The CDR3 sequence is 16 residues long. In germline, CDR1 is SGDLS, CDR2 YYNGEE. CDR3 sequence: CASSPNQGGIHYGYTF. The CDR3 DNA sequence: TGTGCCAGCAGCCCAAATCAGGGAGGGATCCACTATGGCTACACCTTC.

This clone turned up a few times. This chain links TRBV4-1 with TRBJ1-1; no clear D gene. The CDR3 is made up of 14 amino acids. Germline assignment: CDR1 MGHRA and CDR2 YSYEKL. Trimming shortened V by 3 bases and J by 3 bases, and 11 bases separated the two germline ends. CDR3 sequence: CASSQGEQYTEAFF. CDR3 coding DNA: TGCGCCAGCAGCCAGGGCGAACAGTACACTGAAGCTTTCTTT.

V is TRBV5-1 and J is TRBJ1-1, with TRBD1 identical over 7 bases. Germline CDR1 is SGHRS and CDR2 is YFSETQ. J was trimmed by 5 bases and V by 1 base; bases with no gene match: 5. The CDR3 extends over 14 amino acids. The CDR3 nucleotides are TGCGCCAGCAGCTTGACAGGGGTAGCAACTGAAGCTTTCTTT. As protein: CASSLTGVATEAFF.

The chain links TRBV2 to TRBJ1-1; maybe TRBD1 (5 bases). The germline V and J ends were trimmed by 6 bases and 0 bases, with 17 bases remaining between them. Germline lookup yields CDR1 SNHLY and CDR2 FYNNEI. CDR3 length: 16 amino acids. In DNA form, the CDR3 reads TGTGCCAGCAGGAGCTCAGATGGGGCTATGAACACTGAAGCTTTCTTT. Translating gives CASRSSDGAMNTEAFF.

In DNA, the CDR3 is TGTGCCAGCAGCTTAGTGCACAGGGTTGTAGGGCAGCCCCAGCATTTT. Its translation is CASSLVHRVVGQPQHF. J is TRBJ1-5 and V is TRBV7-8, with a tentative D call TRBD1 (6 bases). Trimming removed 1 base from V and 7 bases from J, with 17 bases in between. This CDR3 is 16 amino acids long. Germline CDR1 reads SGHVS; CDR2 reads FQNEAQ.

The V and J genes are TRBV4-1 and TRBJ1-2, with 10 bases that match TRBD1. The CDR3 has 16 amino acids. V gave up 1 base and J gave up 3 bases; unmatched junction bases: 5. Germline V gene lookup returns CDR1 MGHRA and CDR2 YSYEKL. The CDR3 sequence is CASSQAPGQGDYGYTF. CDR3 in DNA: TGCGCCAGCAGCCAAGCCCCAGGACAGGGGGACTATGGCTACACCTTC.

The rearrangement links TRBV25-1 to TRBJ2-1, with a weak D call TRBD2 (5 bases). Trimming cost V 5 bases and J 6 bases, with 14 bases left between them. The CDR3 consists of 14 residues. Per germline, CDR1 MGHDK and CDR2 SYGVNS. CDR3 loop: CASSRYASRNEQFF. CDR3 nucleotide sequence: TGTGCCAGCAGTCGATATGCTAGCCGCAATGAGCAGTTCTTC.

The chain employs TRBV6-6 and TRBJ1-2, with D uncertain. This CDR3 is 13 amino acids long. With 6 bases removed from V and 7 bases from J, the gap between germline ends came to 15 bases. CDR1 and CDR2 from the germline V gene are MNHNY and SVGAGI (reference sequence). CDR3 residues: CASSPRDSIGYTF. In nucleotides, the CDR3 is TGTGCCAGCAGCCCGAGGGATTCGATTGGCTACACCTTC.

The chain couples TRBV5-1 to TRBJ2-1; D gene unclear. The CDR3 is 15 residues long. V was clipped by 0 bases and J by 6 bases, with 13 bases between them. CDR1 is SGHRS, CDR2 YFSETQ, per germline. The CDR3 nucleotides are TGCGCCAGCAGCTTGGGCACTCTGGTCGGCAATGAGCAGTTCTTC. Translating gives CASSLGTLVGNEQFF.

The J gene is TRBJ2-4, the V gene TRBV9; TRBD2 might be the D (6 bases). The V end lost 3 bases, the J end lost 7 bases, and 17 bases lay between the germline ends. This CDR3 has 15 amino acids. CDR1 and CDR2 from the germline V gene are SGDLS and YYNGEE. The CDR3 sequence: CASSGGGPGMNIQYF. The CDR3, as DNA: TGTGCCAGCAGCGGAGGAGGGCCGGGGATGAACATTCAGTACTTC.

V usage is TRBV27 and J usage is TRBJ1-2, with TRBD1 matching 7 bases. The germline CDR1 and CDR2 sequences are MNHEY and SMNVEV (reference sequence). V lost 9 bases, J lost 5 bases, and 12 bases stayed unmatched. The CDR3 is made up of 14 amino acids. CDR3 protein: CASRPLGQAYGYTF. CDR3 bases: TGTGCCAGTCGACCTTTAGGACAGGCGTATGGCTACACCTTC.

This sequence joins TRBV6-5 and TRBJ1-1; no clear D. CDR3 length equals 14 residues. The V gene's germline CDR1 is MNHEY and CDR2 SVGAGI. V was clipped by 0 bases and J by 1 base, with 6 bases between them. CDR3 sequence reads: CASSYSVWNTEAFF. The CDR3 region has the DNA TGTGCCAGCAGTTACTCGGTCTGGAACACTGAAGCTTTCTTT.

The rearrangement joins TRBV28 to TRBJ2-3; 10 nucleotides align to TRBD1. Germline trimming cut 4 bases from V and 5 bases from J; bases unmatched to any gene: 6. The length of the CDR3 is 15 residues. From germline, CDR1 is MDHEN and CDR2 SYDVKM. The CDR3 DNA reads TGTGCCAGCAGTTCTCCGGGACAGGGGAAAGATACGCAGTATTTT. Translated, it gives CASSSPGQGKDTQYF.

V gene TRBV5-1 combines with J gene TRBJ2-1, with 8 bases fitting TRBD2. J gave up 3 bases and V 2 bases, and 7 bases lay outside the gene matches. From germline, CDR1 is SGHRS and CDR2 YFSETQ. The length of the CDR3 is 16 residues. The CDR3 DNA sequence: TGCGCCAGCAGCTTCTACGGGAGGGCCGTCTACAATGAGCAGTTCTTC. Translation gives CASSFYGRAVYNEQFF.

This CDR3 is CASSRLAGTSYEQYF. The CDR3 DNA follows: TGTGCCAGCAGCCGGCTAGCGGGAACCTCCTACGAGCAGTACTTC. The chain couples TRBV7-6 to TRBJ2-7, with 9 bases lining up with TRBD2. The CDR3 covers 15 residues. Unmatched junction bases numbered 5, after V lost 5 bases and J lost 0 bases. The germline V gene has CDR1 SGHVS and CDR2 FNYEAQ.

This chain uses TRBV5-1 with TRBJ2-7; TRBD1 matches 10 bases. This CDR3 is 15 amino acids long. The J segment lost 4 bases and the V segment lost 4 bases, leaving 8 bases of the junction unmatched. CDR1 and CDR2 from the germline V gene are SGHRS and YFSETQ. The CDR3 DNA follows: TGCGCCAGCAGCGCAATACCGGGACAGGGGTACGAGCAGTACTTC. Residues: CASSAIPGQGYEQYF.

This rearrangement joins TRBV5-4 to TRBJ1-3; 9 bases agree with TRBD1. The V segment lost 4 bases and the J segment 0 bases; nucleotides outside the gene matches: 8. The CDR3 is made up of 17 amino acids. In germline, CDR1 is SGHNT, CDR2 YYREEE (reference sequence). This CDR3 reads CASSGPTGGLSGNTIYF. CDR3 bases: TGTGCCAGCAGCGGACCGACAGGGGGTCTCTCTGGAAACACCATATATTTT.

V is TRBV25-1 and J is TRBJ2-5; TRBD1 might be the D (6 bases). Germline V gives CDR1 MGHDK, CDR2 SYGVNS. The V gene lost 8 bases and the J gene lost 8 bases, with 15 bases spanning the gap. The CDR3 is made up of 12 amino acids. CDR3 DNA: TGTGCCAGCTCTGACAGGTCAGGAACCCAGTACTTC. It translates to CASSDRSGTQYF.